The entry below gives a single T cell receptor beta chain sequence along with its context. Its antigen remains unknown. CDR3 length: 14 residues. Germline CDR1 is KGHDR and CDR2 is SFDVKD. Trimming removed 5 bases from V and 2 bases from J, with 10 bases in between. Genomic DNA constituted the template upon which TCR beta VDJ and CDR3 profiling was performed. Each CDR3 protein gets one entry after TCRdb re-called the reads with MiXCR. The data contain a few hundred thousand distinct CDR3 sequences, 34% of them singletons. This sample was included in a study of CD8+CD57+ T cells in acquired aplastic anemia. Whole-study context: Each DNA sample taken from sorted CD4+ and CD8+ cells came to 2.5 to 4 ug on average.

Study findings and constraints: Patients and controls shared 25 to 35 CD8+ CDR3 sequences, highly expressed in patients.

Sequencing input: sorted CD4+, CD8+, or CD8+CD57+ T cells (not recorded which) from PBMCs. The V and J genes are TRBV24-1 and TRBJ2-3; D is perhaps TRBD2 (5 bases). The TCR comes from a human donor in good health, serving as a control. DNA of the CDR3: TGTGCCACCAGTGTATCGGGGATCACAGATACGCAGTATTTT. Its protein product is CATSVSGITDTQYF.